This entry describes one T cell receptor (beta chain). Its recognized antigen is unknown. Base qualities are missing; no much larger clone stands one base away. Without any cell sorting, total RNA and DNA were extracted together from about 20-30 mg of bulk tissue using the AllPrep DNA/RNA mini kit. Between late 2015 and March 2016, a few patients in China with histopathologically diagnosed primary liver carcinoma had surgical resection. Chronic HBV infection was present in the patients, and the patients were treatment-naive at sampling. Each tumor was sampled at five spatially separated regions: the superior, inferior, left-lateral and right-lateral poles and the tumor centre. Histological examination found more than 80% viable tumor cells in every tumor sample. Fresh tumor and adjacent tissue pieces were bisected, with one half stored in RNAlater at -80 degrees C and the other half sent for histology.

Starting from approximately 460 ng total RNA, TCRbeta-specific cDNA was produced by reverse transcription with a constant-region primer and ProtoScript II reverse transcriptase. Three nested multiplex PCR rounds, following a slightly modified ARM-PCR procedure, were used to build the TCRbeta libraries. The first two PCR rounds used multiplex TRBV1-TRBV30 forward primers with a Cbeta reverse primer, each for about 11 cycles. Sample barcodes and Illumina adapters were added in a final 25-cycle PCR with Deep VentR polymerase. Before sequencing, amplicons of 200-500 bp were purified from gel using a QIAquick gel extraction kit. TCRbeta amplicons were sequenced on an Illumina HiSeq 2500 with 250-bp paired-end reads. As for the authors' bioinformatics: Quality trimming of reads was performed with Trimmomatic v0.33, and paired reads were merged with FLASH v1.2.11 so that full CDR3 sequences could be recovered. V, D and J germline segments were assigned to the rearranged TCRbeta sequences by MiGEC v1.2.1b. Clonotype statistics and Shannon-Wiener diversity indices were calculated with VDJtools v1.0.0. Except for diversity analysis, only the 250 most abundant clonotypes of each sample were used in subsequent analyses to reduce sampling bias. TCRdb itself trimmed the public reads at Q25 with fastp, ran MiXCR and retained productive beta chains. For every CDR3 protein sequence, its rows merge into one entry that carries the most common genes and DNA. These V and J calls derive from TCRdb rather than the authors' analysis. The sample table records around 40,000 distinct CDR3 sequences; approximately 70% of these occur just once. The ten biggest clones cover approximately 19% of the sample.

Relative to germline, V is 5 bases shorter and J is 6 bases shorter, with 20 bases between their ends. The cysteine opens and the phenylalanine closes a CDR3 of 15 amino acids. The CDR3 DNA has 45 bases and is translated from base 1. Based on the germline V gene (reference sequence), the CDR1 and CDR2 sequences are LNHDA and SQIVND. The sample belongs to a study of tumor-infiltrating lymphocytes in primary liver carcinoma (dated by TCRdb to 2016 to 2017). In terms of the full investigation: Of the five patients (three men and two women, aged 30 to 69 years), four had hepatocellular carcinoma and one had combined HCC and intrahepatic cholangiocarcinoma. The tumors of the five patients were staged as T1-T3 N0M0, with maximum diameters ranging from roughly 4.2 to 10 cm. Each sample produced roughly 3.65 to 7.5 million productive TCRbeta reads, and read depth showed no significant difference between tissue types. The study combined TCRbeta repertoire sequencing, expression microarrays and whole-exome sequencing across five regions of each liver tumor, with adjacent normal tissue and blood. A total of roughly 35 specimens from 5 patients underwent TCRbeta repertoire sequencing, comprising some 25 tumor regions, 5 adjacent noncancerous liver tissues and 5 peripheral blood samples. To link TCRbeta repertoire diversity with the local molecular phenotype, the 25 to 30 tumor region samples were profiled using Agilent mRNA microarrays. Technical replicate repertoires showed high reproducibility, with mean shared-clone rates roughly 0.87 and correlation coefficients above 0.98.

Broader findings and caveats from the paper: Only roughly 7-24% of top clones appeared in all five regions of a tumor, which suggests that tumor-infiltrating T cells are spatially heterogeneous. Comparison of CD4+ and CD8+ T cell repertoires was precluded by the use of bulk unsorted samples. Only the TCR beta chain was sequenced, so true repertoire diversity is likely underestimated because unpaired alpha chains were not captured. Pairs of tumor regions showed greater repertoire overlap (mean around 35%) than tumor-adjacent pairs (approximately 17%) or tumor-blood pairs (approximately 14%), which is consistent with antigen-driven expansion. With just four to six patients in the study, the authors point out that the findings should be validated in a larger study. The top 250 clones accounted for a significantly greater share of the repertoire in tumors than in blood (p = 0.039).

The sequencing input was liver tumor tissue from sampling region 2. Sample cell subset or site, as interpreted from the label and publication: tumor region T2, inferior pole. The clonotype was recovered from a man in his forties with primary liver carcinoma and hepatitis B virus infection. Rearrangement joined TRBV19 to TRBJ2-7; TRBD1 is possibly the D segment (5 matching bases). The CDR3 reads CASSSGGASIFEQYF. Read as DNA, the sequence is TGTGCCAGTAGTTCCGGTGGGGCTAGTATTTTCGAGCAGTACTTC.